This T cell receptor (beta chain) was documented in a study of T cell responses to AZD1222 COVID-19 vaccine. Whole-study context: Pooled in the analysis were second doses at about 4 or about 12 weeks. Study findings and constraints: With two AZD1222 doses given, Spike-specific TCR breadth and depth both rose.

Regarding this clone: Antigen: not known.

Germline assignment: CDR1 DFQATT and CDR2 SNEGSKA (reference sequence). CDR3 length: 14 amino acids. V gave up 3 bases and J gave up 7 bases, with 13 bases separating them. The data were produced by immunoSEQ multiplex PCR, yet TCRdb's version contains in-frame clones alone and is incomplete. The sample has approximately 140,000 clones; more than 70% are singletons. This clonotype originated in an adult in good health. V is TRBV20-1 and J is TRBJ1-6, with D perhaps TRBD1 (6 bases). The source material was peripheral blood, sampled on day 0 of AZD1222 vaccination. The CDR3 DNA sequence: TGCAGTGCTAGTACGGTAGGGGGAAATTCACCCCTCCACTTT. Its translation is CSASTVGGNSPLHF.